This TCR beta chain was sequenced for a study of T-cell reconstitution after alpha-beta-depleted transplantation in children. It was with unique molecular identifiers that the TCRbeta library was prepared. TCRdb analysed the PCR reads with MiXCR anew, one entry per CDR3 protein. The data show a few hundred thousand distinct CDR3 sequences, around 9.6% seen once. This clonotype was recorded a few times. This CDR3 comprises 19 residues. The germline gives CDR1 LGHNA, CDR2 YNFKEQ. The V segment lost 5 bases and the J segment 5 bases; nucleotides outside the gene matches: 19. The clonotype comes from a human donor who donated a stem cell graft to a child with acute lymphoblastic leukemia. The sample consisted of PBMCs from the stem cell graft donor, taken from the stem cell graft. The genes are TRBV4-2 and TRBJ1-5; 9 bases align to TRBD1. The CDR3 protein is CASSKIYRDRVVRDQPQHF. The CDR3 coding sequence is TGTGCCAGCAGCAAAATATACCGGGACAGGGTTGTTAGGGATCAGCCCCAGCATTTT.